A selection of T cell receptor beta chains follows, all from one sample in a study of blood T cell repertoires in COVID-19. Assay: immunoSEQ multiplex PCR; the TCRdb copy retains only in-frame clones and omits some. Of approximately 170,000 clones detected, 70% to 90% appear once; the ten largest clones hold under 2%. Material for sequencing was peripheral blood. The origin of the receptors is a man in his late teens or twenties who had recovered from COVID-19. Each CDR3 is given with its conserved first and last residue. The D gene is left open where the match is weak. The size field is filled for only some rows; it gives once, few, many or a size class.

>-|TRBJ1-2|-|TRBV5-1
TGCGCCAGCAGCTTGGGAGGGAACTATGGCTACACCTTC
CASSLGGNYGYTF
>-|TRBJ2-1|TRBD2|TRBV13
TGTGCCAGCAGCTTGGATCTAGCGGGGGACAATGAGCAGTTCTTC
CASSLDLAGDNEQFF
>once|TRBJ1-2|-|TRBV27
TGTGCCAGCAGTGGCTACAGGGAAAGGGGTGGCTACACCTTC
CASSGYRERGGYTF
>-|TRBJ2-1|-|TRBV5-4
TGTGCCAGCAGCTTGGCAGGTCAGAGAAACAATGAGCAGTTCTTC
CASSLAGQRNNEQFF
>-|TRBJ2-1|TRBD2|TRBV9
TGTGCCAGCAGCCCTCTCCCGGGACTAGAGAACAATGAGCAGTTCTTC
CASSPLPGLENNEQFF
>-|TRBJ2-3|-|TRBV19
TGTGCCAGTAGTCCAACCCCTTTGACTTGGGTGATAAATGGCGATACGCAGTATTTT
CASSPTPLTWVINGDTQYF
>-|TRBJ2-4|-|TRBV7-9
TGTGCCAGCAGTCAGAGGTGGGGGGAAAACATTCAGTACTTC
CASSQRWGENIQYF
>-|TRBJ2-1|-|TRBV6-6
TGTGCCAGTAGGAGGGCGGATGAGCAGTTCTTC
CASRRADEQFF
>-|TRBJ1-6|TRBD1|TRBV19
TGTGCCAGCCACAACGTGGACAGGGGCTATAATTCACCCCTCCACTTT
CASHNVDRGYNSPLHF
>once|TRBJ1-1|TRBD1|TRBV5-4
TGTGCCAGCAGCAGACCGGACAGGGGGCGTGCTTTCTTT
CASSRPDRGRAFF
>-|TRBJ2-5|TRBD2|TRBV5-4
TGTGCCAGCAGCCCGGCGCTAGCGGGAGGTATGGAGACCCAGTACTTC
CASSPALAGGMETQYF
>once|TRBJ2-5|-|TRBV2
TGTGCCAGCAGGGGAGAGTCCCCGGAGACCCAGTACTTC
CASRGESPETQYF
>-|TRBJ1-5|-|TRBV27
TGTGCCAGCAGCTCTGTTAGCAATCAGCCCCAGCATTTT
CASSSVSNQPQHF
>-|TRBJ2-7|TRBD2|TRBV4-1
TGCGCCAGCAGCCAAGGAGCTACGGGGGGGCCTTACGAGCAGTACTTC
CASSQGATGGPYEQYF
>-|TRBJ2-3|TRBD1|TRBV5-6
TGTGCCAGCAGCCAGGACAGGGTTGCAGATACGCAGTATTTT
CASSQDRVADTQYF
>-|TRBJ1-1|TRBD1|TRBV14
TGTGCCAGCAGTCCTATGGGACAGGCCTCCACTGAAGCTTTCTTT
CASSPMGQASTEAFF
>-|TRBJ2-1|-|TRBV19
TGTGCCAGTAGTCCGAGAACACTAGCTAATGAGCAGTTCTTC
CASSPRTLANEQFF
>-|TRBJ2-7|-|TRBV19
TGTGCCAGTAGTATCGAGGGAAGCGGTTCCTACGAGCAGTACTTC
CASSIEGSGSYEQYF
>-|TRBJ2-1|-|TRBV27
TGTGCCAGCAGTCCCACCCCGGAGCGATACAATGAGCAGTTCTTC
CASSPTPERYNEQFF
>-|TRBJ2-3|-|TRBV9
TGTGCCAGCAGCCCCTCTAGCGTGGCACAGGATACGCAGTATTTT
CASSPSSVAQDTQYF
>-|TRBJ2-3|-|TRBV7-3
TGTGCCAGCAGCTTACGGAGGGTGTTAAGCACAGATACGCAGTATTTT
CASSLRRVLSTDTQYF
>-|TRBJ2-7|TRBD1|TRBV9
TGTGCCAGCAGCGTAGAGGACAGGGTCCAGGACGAGCAGTACTTC
CASSVEDRVQDEQYF
>-|TRBJ2-5|-|TRBV2
TGTGCCAGCAGTGGGGAGGGAGGGGGAAGCGAGACCCAGTACTTC
CASSGEGGGSETQYF
>-|TRBJ2-7|-|TRBV9
TGTGCCAGCAGCGTAGGGGCAGCTCCTACCTACGAGCAGTACTTC
CASSVGAAPTYEQYF
>-|TRBJ2-7|TRBD1|TRBV5-4
TGTGCCAGCAGCTTGGCACCCCCCGGGACAGGGGGCAGCGAGCAGTACTTC
CASSLAPPGTGGSEQYF
>-|TRBJ2-3|-|TRBV18
TGTGCCAGCTCACCCCCTGTGACAGATACGCAGTATTTT
CASSPPVTDTQYF
>-|TRBJ2-1|TRBD1|TRBV28
TGTGCCAGCAGTTTATTAGGTCTTCAGGGGGCGGGGGAGCAGTTCTTC
CASSLLGLQGAGEQFF
>-|TRBJ1-5|-|TRBV6-2/TRBV6-3
TGTGCCAGCAGTTATCATGACAGCCAGCCCCAGCATTTT
CASSYHDSQPQHF
>-|TRBJ1-1|-|TRBV7-8
TGTGCCAGCAGCTTAGAGGCAGGGGTGAACACTGAAGCTTTCTTT
CASSLEAGVNTEAFF
>-|TRBJ2-6|-|TRBV27
TGTGCCAGCAGTTTAGGGGCCTCTGGGGCCAACGTCCTGACTTTC
CASSLGASGANVLTF
>once|TRBJ2-3|TRBD2|TRBV7-9
TGTGCCAGCAGCCGGACTAGCGGGAACACAGATACGCAGTATTTT
CASSRTSGNTDTQYF
>-|TRBJ2-6|-|TRBV27
TGTGCCAGCCAAGAGACTGGGGCCAACGTCCTGACTTTC
CASQETGANVLTF
>-|TRBJ2-5|TRBD2|TRBV7-2
TGTGCCGGAGCGGGGTCAACGTCAGGCGAGACCCAGTACTTC
CAGAGSTSGETQYF
>-|TRBJ1-5|TRBD1|TRBV19
TGTGCCAGTAGTATGTTTCCAGGGGGCTTGAGCAATCAGCCCCAGCATTTT
CASSMFPGGLSNQPQHF
>once|TRBJ1-3|TRBD1|TRBV27
TGTGCCAGCAGGGGACAGGGTGCTGGAAACACCATATATTTT
CASRGQGAGNTIYF
>-|TRBJ2-4|-|TRBV28
TGTGCCAGCAGTTTCCACACAGGGCCCAAAAACATTCAGTACTTC
CASSFHTGPKNIQYF